This record covers a single TCR beta chain. Its specificity is unknown. Stated time point: newly diagnosed GD, antithyroid drugs for less than 3 months. PBMCs provided the RNA from which the TCR library was made. By American Thyroid Association guidelines, Graves' disease was diagnosed in the cohort. CDR3-region Arm-PCR and iRepertoire HTBI primers produced the TCR beta libraries. TCRdb re-analysed the multiplex PCR reads in MiXCR, keeping a single row per CDR3 protein. The sample lists around 450,000 distinct CDR3 sequences; 15% were seen once. The data belong to a study of regulatory T cells in long-lasting Graves disease. Study-wide points: In persistent patients, shared public clonotypes (under 3,000) outnumbered those in new patients (about 1,000).

Trimming shortened V by 10 bases and J by 1 base, and 14 bases separated the two germline ends. CDR1 MRHNA and CDR2 SNTAGT come from the germline V gene. CDR3 length: 13 residues. This same sample was also part of a study on T cells in Graves' hyperthyroidism and ophthalmopathy.

The source of this sequence is a woman aged 40 to 49 with Graves disease. The chain joins TRBV6-4 to TRBJ2-7, with unresolved D. Sequencing used peripheral blood mononuclear cells (PBMCs), obtained at new diagnosis, from a patient treated with antithyroid drugs. For the CDR3, the DNA is TGTGCCACTCTTAGGAGTGGGTCCTACGAGCAGTACTTC. The encoded protein is CATLRSGSYEQYF.